This TCR beta chain was documented in a study of CD4 T cells in relation to SARS-CoV-2 and coronaviruses. For the study at large: PBMCs were cultured with antigen for approximately nine days before TCR beta sequencing. Shared crossreactive spike epitopes were mapped to their HLA restriction.

The repertoire was sequenced with immunoSEQ multiplex PCR; TCRdb's copy has only in-frame clones and lacks some. This sample has around 16,000 clones, with roughly 80% found just once. Points on this clone: Antigen specificity is unknown.

Trimming at V came to 3 bases and at J to 2 bases, leaving 12 bases not matched to a gene. The CDR3 contains 18 residues. Per the germline V gene, CDR1 is KGHDR and CDR2 is SFDVKD. CD4+ T cells from unexposed donors were obtained before the COVID-19 pandemic (2011-2018). After about 10 days of culture, CD4+ T cells were isolated. Testing used SARS-CoV-2 S/N and four cold-coronavirus spikes on unexposed-donor CD4+ T cells, cells permitting. Half the medium was replaced with IL-2 medium on days 3 and 7. The TCR sequence derives from a human donor in good health. Sequences were obtained from CD4+ T cells from PBMCs, cultured in vitro. The chain carries TRBV24-1 and TRBJ2-3, with 8 bases aligning to TRBD1. The CDR3 sequence: CATSDPAETGGFTDTQYF. CDR3 in DNA: TGTGCCACCAGTGATCCAGCCGAAACAGGGGGTTTCACAGATACGCAGTATTTT.